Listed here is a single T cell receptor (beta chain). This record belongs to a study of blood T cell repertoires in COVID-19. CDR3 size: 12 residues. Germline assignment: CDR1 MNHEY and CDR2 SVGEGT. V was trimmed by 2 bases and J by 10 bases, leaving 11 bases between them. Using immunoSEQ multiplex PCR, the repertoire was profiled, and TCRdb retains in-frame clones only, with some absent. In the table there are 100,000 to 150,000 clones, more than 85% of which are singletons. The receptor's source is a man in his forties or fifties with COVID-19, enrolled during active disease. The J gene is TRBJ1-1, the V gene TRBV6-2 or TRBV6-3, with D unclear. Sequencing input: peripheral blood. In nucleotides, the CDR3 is TGTGCCAGCAGTTACCCCTCCCCGGGAGCTTTCTTT. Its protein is CASSYPSPGAFF.